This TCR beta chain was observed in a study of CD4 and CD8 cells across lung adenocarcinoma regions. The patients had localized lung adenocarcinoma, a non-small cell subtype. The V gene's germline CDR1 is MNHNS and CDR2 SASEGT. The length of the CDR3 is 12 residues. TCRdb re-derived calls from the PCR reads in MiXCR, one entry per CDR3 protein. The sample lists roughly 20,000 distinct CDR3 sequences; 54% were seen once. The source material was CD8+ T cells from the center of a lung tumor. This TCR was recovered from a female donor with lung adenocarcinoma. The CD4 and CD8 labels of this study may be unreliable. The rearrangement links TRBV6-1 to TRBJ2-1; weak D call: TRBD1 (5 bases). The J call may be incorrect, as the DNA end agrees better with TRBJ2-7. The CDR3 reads CASSPQGYEQYF. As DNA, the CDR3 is TGTGCCAGCAGTCCGCAGGGCTACGAGCAGTACTTC.